The rows below give T cell receptor beta chains drawn from one sample of a study of shared clonotypes between healthy human individuals. Sequenced by immunoSEQ multiplex PCR; TCRdb stores in-frame clones only, minus some. Of around 300,000 clones in the sample, 87% are singletons; the top ten hold about a sixth. Source material: memory CD8+ T cells sorted from blood. These receptors originate from a man aged 18 to 30 in good health. CDR3s include the opening cysteine and the closing phenylalanine or tryptophan. The D gene is left open where the match is weak. Some rows have no size entry. The others give once, few or many, or a class for an expanded clone.

D: NA; V: TRBV28; size: few; J: TRBJ1-1; length: 12; CDR3: CASRIDGVEAFF; DNA: TGTGCCAGCAGAATCGACGGGGTTGAAGCTTTCTTT
D: NA; V: TRBV9; size: NA; J: TRBJ1-5; length: 15; CDR3: CASSVGVGGNQPQHF; DNA: TGTGCCAGCAGCGTAGGGGTAGGAGGCAATCAGCCCCAGCATTTT
D: TRBD1; V: TRBV5-1; size: NA; J: TRBJ2-1; length: 15; CDR3: CASSLDLGTGYEQFF; DNA: TGCGCCAGCAGCTTGGACTTAGGGACAGGGTATGAGCAGTTCTTC
D: NA; V: TRBV5-1; size: once; J: TRBJ1-2; length: 16; CDR3: CASSLFHGGRGYGYTF; DNA: TGCGCCAGCAGCTTGTTCCACGGTGGACGAGGATATGGCTACACCTTC
D: TRBD1; V: TRBV7-9; size: NA; J: TRBJ1-2; length: 15; CDR3: CASTLLYQGVYGYTF; DNA: TGTGCCAGCACCTTACTGTATCAGGGGGTCTATGGCTACACCTTC
D: NA; V: TRBV7-9; size: NA; J: TRBJ2-7; length: 13; CDR3: CASSHSLRGEQYF; DNA: TGTGCCAGCAGCCATTCACTCCGGGGCGAGCAGTACTTC
D: NA; V: TRBV4-1; size: NA; J: TRBJ1-1; length: 17; CDR3: CASSPLNLREGSTEAFF; DNA: TGCGCCAGCAGCCCCCTGAATTTGCGGGAAGGGAGCACTGAAGCTTTCTTT
D: NA; V: TRBV10-2; size: once; J: TRBJ2-5; length: 13; CDR3: CASTPRGEETQYF; DNA: TGCGCCAGCACACCTCGTGGTGAGGAGACCCAGTACTTC
D: NA; V: TRBV9; size: NA; J: TRBJ2-7; length: 15; CDR3: CASSVGQGSSSEQYF; DNA: TGTGCCAGCAGCGTAGGGCAGGGATCTTCATCCGAGCAGTACTTC
D: NA; V: TRBV9; size: NA; J: TRBJ2-7; length: 12; CDR3: CASSGNSYEQYF; DNA: TGTGCCAGCAGCGGGAATTCATACGAGCAGTACTTC
D: NA; V: TRBV29-1; size: NA; J: TRBJ1-1; length: 11; CDR3: CSVEADTEAFF; DNA: TGCAGCGTTGAGGCAGATACTGAAGCTTTCTTT
D: NA; V: TRBV27; size: many; J: TRBJ2-4; length: 13; CDR3: CASSYGPGNIQYF; DNA: TGTGCCAGCAGTTACGGGCCGGGAAACATTCAGTACTTC
D: NA; V: TRBV30; size: NA; J: TRBJ1-1; length: 11; CDR3: CALDLGPEAFF; DNA: TGTGCCCTGGACTTGGGGCCCGAAGCTTTCTTT
D: NA; V: TRBV5-4; size: NA; J: TRBJ2-3; length: 15; CDR3: CASSLNRVTTDTQYF; DNA: TGTGCCAGCAGCTTGAACAGGGTTACCACAGATACGCAGTATTTT
D: NA; V: TRBV11-2; size: once; J: TRBJ2-2; length: 14; CDR3: CASSLAHSGGELFF; DNA: TGTGCCAGCAGCTTAGCCCACTCCGGCGGGGAGCTGTTTTTT
D: NA; V: TRBV18; size: NA; J: TRBJ2-4; length: 16; CDR3: CASSSNSELAKNIQYF; DNA: TGTGCCAGCTCATCGAATAGCGAACTAGCCAAAAACATTCAGTACTTC
D: NA; V: TRBV11-2; size: NA; J: TRBJ2-7; length: 14; CDR3: CASSLGGPGYEQYF; DNA: TGTGCCAGCAGCTTAGGAGGCCCCGGCTACGAGCAGTACTTC
D: NA; V: TRBV28; size: NA; J: TRBJ1-2; length: 13; CDR3: CASSPYVRDGYTF; DNA: TGTGCCAGCAGTCCATACGTCAGGGATGGCTACACCTTC
D: NA; V: TRBV15; size: once; J: TRBJ2-5; length: 13; CDR3: CATSRDRRETQYF; DNA: TGTGCCACCAGCAGAGATAGGAGGGAGACCCAGTACTTC
D: NA; V: TRBV13; size: NA; J: TRBJ1-2; length: 18; CDR3: CASSSSHNIHLEGNGYTF; DNA: TGTGCCAGCAGCTCGAGCCATAATATACATTTAGAAGGGAATGGCTACACCTTC
D: NA; V: TRBV25-1; size: NA; J: TRBJ1-1; length: 15; CDR3: CASSDSGTGYVEAFF; DNA: TGTGCCAGCAGTGATTCCGGAACAGGGTACGTGGAAGCTTTCTTT
D: TRBD1; V: TRBV5-8; size: NA; J: TRBJ1-1; length: 14; CDR3: CASREKGAHTEAFF; DNA: TGTGCCAGCAGAGAAAAGGGGGCGCACACTGAAGCTTTCTTT
D: TRBD2; V: TRBV7-9; size: once; J: TRBJ2-3; length: 18; CDR3: CASSLRLAGELSTDTQYF; DNA: TGTGCCAGCAGCCTGCGGCTAGCGGGAGAGTTAAGTACAGATACGCAGTATTTT
D: NA; V: TRBV5-1; size: NA; J: TRBJ2-5; length: 14; CDR3: CASSLKGAWGSQYF; DNA: TGCGCCAGCAGCTTGAAAGGGGCGTGGGGGTCCCAGTACTTC
D: NA; V: TRBV30; size: NA; J: TRBJ2-7; length: 14; CDR3: CAWSVLGREDEQYF; DNA: TGTGCCTGGAGTGTCCTAGGCAGGGAGGACGAGCAGTACTTC
D: TRBD2; V: TRBV7-9; size: NA; J: TRBJ2-5; length: 15; CDR3: CASSHPPSGQETQYF; DNA: TGTGCCAGCAGCCACCCCCCTAGCGGCCAAGAGACCCAGTACTTC
D: NA; V: TRBV4-2; size: NA; J: TRBJ2-2; length: 15; CDR3: CASSLSGTPTGELFF; DNA: TGTGCCAGCAGCCTCTCCGGGACACCTACCGGGGAGCTGTTTTTT
D: NA; V: TRBV27; size: NA; J: TRBJ1-4; length: 14; CDR3: CASRPQGSDEKLFF; DNA: TGTGCCAGCAGGCCACAGGGTTCGGATGAAAAACTGTTTTTT
D: NA; V: TRBV27; size: many; J: TRBJ1-1; length: 13; CDR3: CASSLSVNTEAFF; DNA: TGTGCCAGCAGTTTATCCGTGAACACTGAAGCTTTCTTT
D: NA; V: TRBV29-1; size: NA; J: TRBJ2-7; length: 15; CDR3: CSVVAPWAADYEQYF; DNA: TGCAGCGTTGTCGCCCCCTGGGCCGCCGACTACGAGCAGTACTTC
D: NA; V: TRBV5-4; size: NA; J: TRBJ2-1; length: 14; CDR3: CASSPEGLYNEQFF; DNA: TGTGCCAGCAGCCCCGAGGGGCTTTACAATGAGCAGTTCTTC
D: TRBD2; V: TRBV11-2; size: NA; J: TRBJ2-3; length: 17; CDR3: CASSSISLAGVTDTQYF; DNA: TGTGCCAGCAGCTCCATCTCACTAGCGGGAGTTACAGATACGCAGTATTTT
D: NA; V: TRBV19; size: NA; J: TRBJ2-3; length: 13; CDR3: CASSTRSADTQYF; DNA: TGTGCCAGTAGTACGAGAAGCGCCGATACGCAGTATTTT
D: NA; V: TRBV9; size: NA; J: TRBJ1-1; length: 15; CDR3: CASSVDGVENTEAFF; DNA: TGTGCCAGCAGCGTAGACGGGGTAGAGAACACTGAAGCTTTCTTT
D: TRBD2; V: TRBV4-1; size: NA; J: TRBJ2-2; length: 15; CDR3: CASSQERESTGELFF; DNA: TGCGCCAGCAGCCAAGAGCGGGAGAGCACCGGGGAGCTGTTTTTT
D: NA; V: TRBV2; size: NA; J: TRBJ1-6; length: 17; CDR3: CASSEIIQGSYNSPLHF; DNA: TGTGCCAGCAGTGAAATAATACAGGGCTCCTATAATTCACCCCTCCACTTT
D: NA; V: TRBV6-5; size: NA; J: TRBJ1-2; length: 14; CDR3: CASSRRGAGYGYTF; DNA: TGTGCCAGCAGCCGACGAGGGGCTGGCTATGGCTACACCTTC
D: TRBD1; V: TRBV27; size: NA; J: TRBJ2-7; length: 15; CDR3: CASSLGTGLPYEQYF; DNA: TGTGCCAGCAGTTTAGGGACAGGGCTACCCTACGAGCAGTACTTC
D: TRBD1; V: TRBV27; size: NA; J: TRBJ2-1; length: 14; CDR3: CASSSFDRDNEQFF; DNA: TGTGCCAGCAGTTCCTTCGACAGGGACAATGAGCAGTTCTTC
D: TRBD1; V: TRBV5-1; size: NA; J: TRBJ2-7; length: 15; CDR3: CASSAWTGDLNEQYF; DNA: TGCGCCAGCAGCGCTTGGACAGGGGATCTCAACGAGCAGTACTTC
D: TRBD2; V: TRBV27; size: NA; J: TRBJ2-1; length: 16; CDR3: CASSSLRGGFYNEQFF; DNA: TGTGCCAGCAGTTCTCTCCGGGGGGGCTTCTACAATGAGCAGTTCTTC
D: NA; V: TRBV9; size: NA; J: TRBJ1-2; length: 15; CDR3: CASSPSGGYSYGYTF; DNA: TGTGCCAGCAGCCCCTCCGGGGGGTACAGCTATGGCTACACCTTC
D: NA; V: TRBV7-9; size: NA; J: TRBJ2-3; length: 13; CDR3: CASSPPGWDTQYF; DNA: TGTGCCAGCAGCCCCCCAGGTTGGGATACGCAGTATTTT
D: NA; V: TRBV4-1; size: NA; J: TRBJ2-2; length: 13; CDR3: CASSQGRTGELFF; DNA: TGCGCCAGCAGCCAAGGAAGAACCGGGGAGCTGTTTTTT
D: NA; V: TRBV29-1; size: few; J: TRBJ2-5; length: 15; CDR3: CSVEDLSALQETQYF; DNA: TGCAGCGTTGAAGATCTCTCGGCCTTACAAGAGACCCAGTACTTC
D: NA; V: TRBV7-2; size: NA; J: TRBJ1-2; length: 15; CDR3: CASSLVVRGRDGYTF; DNA: TGTGCCAGCAGCTTAGTAGTCCGGGGCAGGGATGGCTACACCTTC
D: TRBD2; V: TRBV29-1; size: NA; J: TRBJ2-7; length: 16; CDR3: CSVEGLAGALFYEQYF; DNA: TGCAGCGTCGAGGGACTAGCGGGGGCTCTTTTCTACGAGCAGTACTTC
D: NA; V: TRBV30; size: NA; J: TRBJ2-1; length: 14; CDR3: CAWRHSGFYNEQFF; DNA: TGTGCCTGGAGGCACAGCGGATTCTACAATGAGCAGTTCTTC
D: NA; V: TRBV2; size: NA; J: TRBJ1-6; length: 14; CDR3: CASLPGLINSPLHF; DNA: TGTGCCAGCCTACCGGGACTGATTAATTCACCCCTCCACTTT
D: TRBD1; V: TRBV7-9; size: NA; J: TRBJ2-7; length: 15; CDR3: CASSPKGTDSYEQYF; DNA: TGTGCCAGCAGCCCAAAAGGGACAGATTCTTACGAGCAGTACTTC
D: NA; V: TRBV2; size: NA; J: TRBJ2-1; length: 13; CDR3: CASFVSSYNEQFF; DNA: TGTGCCAGCTTTGTTAGCTCCTACAATGAGCAGTTCTTC
D: NA; V: TRBV7-2; size: NA; J: TRBJ2-3; length: 13; CDR3: CASSPREGDTQYF; DNA: TGTGCCAGCAGCCCACGTGAAGGAGATACGCAGTATTTT
D: TRBD1; V: TRBV7-9; size: NA; J: TRBJ1-6; length: 15; CDR3: CASSHRTGRNSPLHF; DNA: TGTGCCAGCAGCCATCGGACAGGGAGGAATTCACCCCTCCACTTT
D: TRBD2; V: TRBV6-1; size: NA; J: TRBJ2-1; length: 16; CDR3: CASSELAGSEYNEQFF; DNA: TGTGCCAGCAGTGAACTAGCGGGGAGCGAATACAATGAGCAGTTCTTC
D: NA; V: TRBV10-3; size: NA; J: TRBJ2-1; length: 14; CDR3: CAISGRAWYNEQFF; DNA: TGTGCCATCAGTGGGAGGGCCTGGTACAATGAGCAGTTCTTC